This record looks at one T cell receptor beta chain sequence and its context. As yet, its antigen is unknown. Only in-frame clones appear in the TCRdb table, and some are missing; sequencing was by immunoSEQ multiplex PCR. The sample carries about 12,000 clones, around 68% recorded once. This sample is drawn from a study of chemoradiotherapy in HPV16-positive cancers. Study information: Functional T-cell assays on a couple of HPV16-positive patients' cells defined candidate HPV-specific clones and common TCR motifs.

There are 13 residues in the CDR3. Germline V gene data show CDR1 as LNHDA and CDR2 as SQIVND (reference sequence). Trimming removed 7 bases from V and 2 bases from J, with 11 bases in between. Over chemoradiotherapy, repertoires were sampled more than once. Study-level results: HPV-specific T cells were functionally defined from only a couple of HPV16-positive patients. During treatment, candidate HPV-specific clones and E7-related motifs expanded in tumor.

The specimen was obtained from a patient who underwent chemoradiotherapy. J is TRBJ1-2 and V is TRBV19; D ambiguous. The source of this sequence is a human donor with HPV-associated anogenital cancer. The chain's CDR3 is CASTLGQNYGYTF. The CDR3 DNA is TGTGCCAGTACCCTAGGGCAGAACTATGGCTACACCTTC.